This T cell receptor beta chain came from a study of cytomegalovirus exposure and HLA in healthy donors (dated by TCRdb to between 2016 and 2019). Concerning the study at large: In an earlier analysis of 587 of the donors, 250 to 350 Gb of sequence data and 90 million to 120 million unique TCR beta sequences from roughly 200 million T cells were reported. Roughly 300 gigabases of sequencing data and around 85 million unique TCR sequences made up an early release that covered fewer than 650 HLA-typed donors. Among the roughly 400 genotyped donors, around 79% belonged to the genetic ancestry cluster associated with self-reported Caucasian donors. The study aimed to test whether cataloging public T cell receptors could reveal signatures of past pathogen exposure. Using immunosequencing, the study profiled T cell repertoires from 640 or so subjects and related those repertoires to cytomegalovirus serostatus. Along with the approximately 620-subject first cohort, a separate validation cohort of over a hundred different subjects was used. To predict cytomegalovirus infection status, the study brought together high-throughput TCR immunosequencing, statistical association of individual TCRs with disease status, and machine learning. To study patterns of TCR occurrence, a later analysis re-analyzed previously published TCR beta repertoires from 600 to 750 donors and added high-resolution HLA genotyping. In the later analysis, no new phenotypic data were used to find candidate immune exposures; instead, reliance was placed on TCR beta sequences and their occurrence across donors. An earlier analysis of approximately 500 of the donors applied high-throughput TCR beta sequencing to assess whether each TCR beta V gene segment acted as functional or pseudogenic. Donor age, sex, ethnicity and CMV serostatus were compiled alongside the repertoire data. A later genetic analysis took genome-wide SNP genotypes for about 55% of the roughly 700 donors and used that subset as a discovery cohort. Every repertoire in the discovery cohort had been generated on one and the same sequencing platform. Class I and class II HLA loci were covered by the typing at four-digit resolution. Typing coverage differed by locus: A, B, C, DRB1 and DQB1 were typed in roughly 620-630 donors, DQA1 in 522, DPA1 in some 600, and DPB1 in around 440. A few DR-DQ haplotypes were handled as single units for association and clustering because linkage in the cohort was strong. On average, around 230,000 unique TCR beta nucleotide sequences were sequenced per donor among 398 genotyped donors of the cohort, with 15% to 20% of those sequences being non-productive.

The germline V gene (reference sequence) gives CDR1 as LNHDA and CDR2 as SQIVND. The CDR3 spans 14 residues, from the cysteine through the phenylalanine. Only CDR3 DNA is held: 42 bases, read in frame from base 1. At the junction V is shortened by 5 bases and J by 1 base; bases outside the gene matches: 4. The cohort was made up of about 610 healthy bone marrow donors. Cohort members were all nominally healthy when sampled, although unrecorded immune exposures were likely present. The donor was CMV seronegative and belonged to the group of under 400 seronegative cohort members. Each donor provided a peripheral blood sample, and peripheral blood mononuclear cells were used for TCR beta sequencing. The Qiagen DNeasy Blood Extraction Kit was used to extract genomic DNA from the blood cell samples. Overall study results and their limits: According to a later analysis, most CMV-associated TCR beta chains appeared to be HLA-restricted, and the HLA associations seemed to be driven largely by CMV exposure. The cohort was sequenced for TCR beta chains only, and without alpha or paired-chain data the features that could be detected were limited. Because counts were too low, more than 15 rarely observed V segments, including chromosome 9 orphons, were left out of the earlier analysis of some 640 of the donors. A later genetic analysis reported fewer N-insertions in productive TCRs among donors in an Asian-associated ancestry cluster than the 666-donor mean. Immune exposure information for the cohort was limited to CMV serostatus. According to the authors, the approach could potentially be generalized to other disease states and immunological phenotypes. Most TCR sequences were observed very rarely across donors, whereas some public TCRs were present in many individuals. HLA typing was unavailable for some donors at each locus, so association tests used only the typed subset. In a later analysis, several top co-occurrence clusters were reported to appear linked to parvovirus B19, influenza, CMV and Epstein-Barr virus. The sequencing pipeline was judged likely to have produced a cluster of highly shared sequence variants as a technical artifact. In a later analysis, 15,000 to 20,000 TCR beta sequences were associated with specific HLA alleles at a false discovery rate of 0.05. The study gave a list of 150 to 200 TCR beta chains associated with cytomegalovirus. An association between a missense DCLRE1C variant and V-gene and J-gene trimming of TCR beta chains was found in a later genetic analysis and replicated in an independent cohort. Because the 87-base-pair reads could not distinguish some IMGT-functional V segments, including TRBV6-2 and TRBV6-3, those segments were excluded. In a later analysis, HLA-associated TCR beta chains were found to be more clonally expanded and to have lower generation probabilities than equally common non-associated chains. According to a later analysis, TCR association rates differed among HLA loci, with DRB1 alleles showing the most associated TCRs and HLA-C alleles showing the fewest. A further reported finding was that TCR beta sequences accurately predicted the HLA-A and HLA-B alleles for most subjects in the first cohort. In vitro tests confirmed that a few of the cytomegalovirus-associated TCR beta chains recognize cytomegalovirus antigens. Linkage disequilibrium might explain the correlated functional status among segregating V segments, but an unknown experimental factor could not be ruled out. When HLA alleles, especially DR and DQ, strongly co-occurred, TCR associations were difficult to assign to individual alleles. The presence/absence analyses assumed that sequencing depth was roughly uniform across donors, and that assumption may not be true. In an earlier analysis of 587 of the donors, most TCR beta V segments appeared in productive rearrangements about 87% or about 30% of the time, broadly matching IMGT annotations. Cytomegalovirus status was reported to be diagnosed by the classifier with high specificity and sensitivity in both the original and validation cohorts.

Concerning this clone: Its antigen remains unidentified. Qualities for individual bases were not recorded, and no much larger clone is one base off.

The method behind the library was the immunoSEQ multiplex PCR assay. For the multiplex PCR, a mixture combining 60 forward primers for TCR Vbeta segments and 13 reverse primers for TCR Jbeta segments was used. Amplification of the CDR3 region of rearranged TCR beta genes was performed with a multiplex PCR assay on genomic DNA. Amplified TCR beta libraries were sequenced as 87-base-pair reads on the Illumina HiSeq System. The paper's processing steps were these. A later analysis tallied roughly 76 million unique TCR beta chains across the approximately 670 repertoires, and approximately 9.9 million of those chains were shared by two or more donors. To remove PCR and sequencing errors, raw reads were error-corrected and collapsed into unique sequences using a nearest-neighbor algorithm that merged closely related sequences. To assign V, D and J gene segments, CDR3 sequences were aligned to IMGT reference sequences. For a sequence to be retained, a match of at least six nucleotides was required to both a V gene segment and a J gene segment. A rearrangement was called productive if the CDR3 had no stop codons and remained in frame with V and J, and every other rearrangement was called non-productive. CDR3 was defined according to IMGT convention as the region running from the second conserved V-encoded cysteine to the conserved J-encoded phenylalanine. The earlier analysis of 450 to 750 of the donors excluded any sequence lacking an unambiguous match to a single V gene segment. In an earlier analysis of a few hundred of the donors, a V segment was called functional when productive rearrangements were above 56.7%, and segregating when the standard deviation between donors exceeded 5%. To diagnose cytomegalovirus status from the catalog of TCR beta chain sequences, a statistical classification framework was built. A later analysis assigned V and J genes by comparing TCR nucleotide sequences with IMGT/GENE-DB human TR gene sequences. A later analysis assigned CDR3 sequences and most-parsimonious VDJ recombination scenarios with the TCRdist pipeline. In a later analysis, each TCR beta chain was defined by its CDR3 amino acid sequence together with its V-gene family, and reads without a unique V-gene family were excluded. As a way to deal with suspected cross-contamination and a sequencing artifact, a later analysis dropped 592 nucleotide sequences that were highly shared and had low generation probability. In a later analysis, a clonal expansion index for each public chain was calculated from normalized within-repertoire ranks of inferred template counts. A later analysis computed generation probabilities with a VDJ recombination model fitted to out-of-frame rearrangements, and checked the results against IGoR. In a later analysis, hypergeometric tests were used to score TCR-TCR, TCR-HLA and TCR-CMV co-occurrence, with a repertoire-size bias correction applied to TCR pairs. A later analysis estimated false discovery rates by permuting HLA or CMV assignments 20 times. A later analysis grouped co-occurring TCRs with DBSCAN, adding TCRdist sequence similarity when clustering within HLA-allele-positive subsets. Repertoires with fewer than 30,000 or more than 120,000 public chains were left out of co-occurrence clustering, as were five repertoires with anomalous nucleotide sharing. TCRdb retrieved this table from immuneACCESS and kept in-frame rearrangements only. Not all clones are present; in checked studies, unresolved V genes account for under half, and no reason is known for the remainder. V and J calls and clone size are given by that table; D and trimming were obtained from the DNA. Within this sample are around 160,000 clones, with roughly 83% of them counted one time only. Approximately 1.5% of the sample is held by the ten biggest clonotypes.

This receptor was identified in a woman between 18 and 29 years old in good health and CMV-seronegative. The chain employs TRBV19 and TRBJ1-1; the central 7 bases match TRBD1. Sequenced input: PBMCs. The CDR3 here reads CASSLAGGNTEAFF. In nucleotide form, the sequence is TGTGCCAGTAGTTTGGCAGGGGGGAACACTGAAGCTTTCTTT.